The clone carrying this T cell receptor beta chain has only a few counts. The antigen is unknown. The PCR employed 60 Vbeta primers together with 13 Jbeta primers. TCRdb's table, derived via immunoSEQ multiplex PCR, lists solely in-frame clones and lacks some. The sample lists some 160,000 clones; around 80% were seen once. The entry originates in a study of cytomegalovirus exposure and HLA in healthy donors. Findings and caveats of the study: Sequence variants that were highly shared formed a cluster that was likely a sequencing artifact. Overall, under 200 TCR beta chains were annotated as cytomegalovirus-associated. Upon later analysis, TCR association rates were observed to vary by HLA locus, being highest for DRB1 and lowest for HLA-C.

The V gene's germline CDR1 is SGHNT and CDR2 YYREEE (reference sequence). CDR3 length: 15 amino acids. V shed 4 bases and J 9 bases; nucleotides not matched to a gene: 10. Unrecorded immune exposures were likely, despite nominal health at sampling. This chain joins TRBV5-4 and TRBJ1-4; 9 bases map to TRBD1. This sequence was found in a woman aged 40 to 50 in good health and CMV-seronegative. The sample consisted of PBMCs. The CDR3 nucleotides read TGTGCCAGCAGCGACACGGGACAGGGAGGGAAAAAACTGTTTTTT. This sequence encodes CASSDTGQGGKKLFF.